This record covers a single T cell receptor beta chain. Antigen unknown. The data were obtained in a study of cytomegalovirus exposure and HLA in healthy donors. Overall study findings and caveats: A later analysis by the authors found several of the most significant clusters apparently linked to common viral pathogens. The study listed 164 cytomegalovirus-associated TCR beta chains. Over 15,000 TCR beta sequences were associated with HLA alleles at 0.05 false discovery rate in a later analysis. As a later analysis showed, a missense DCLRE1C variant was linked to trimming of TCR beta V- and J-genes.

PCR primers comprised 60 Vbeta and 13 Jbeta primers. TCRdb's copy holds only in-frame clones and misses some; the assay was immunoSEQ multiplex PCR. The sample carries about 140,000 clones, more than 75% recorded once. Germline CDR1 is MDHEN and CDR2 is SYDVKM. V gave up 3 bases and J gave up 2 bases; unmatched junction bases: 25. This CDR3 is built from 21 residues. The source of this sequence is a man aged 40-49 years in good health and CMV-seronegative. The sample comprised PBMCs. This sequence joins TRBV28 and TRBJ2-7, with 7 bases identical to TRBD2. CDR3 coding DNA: TGTGCCAGCAGTTTCAGGGCAGAGGGCGTGACGAAAAGGGGAGGGACCTACGAGCAGTACTTC. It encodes CASSFRAEGVTKRGGTYEQYF. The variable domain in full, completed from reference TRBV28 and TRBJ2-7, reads DVKVTQSSRYLVKRTGEKVFLECVQDMDHENMFWYRQDPGLGLRLIYFSYDVKMKEKGDIPEGYSVSREKKERFSLILESASTNQTSMYLCASSFRAEGVTKRGGTYEQYFGPGTRLTVT.